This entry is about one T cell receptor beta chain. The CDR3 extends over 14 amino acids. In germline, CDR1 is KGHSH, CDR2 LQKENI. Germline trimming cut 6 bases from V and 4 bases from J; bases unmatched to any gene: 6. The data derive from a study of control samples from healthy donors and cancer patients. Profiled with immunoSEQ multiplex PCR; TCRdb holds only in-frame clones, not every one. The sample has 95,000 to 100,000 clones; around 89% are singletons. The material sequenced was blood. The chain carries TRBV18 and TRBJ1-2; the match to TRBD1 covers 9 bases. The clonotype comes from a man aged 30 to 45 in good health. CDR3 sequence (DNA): TGTGCCAGCTCTAAAGGACAGGGGTCCTATGGCTACACCTTC. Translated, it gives CASSKGQGSYGYTF.